Listed below are T cell receptor beta chains from one sample, sequenced in a study of human T cells and chemical hapten exposure. TCRdb analysed the RACE reads with MiXCR anew, one entry per CDR3 protein. The table has around 71,000 distinct CDR3 sequences, over 7.5% seen once. Here the sequenced sample was whole blood, taken in connection with sensitization to the hapten diphenylcyclopropenone (DPC). These receptors were obtained from a woman aged 40-49 years with alopecia areata. Some clones in this sample may be carry-over from other donors' samples. The CDR3 runs from the conserved cysteine through the conserved F or W. Fields, in order: CDR3 DNA, CDR3 protein, D gene, V gene, clone size, J gene. The D gene is left open where the match is weak. Where a row states a size, it is once, few, many or the class of an expanded clone; other rows omit it.

CDR3nt: TGTGCCAGCGGAACAGGCGGTGAAAAACTGTTTTTT
CDR3aa: CASGTGGEKLFF
d_gene: .
v_gene: TRBV12-3/TRBV12-4
abundance: many
j_gene: TRBJ1-4

CDR3nt: TGCGCCAGCAGCGTAGGACAGGGGTACGAAAAACTGTTTTTT
CDR3aa: CASSVGQGYEKLFF
d_gene: TRBD1
v_gene: TRBV5-1
abundance: .
j_gene: TRBJ1-4

CDR3nt: TGTGCCAGCAGCTCACAGGGGAACACCGGGGAGCTGTTTTTT
CDR3aa: CASSSQGNTGELFF
d_gene: .
v_gene: TRBV7-2
abundance: many
j_gene: TRBJ2-2

CDR3nt: TGTGCCATCAGTGAGTCGAAAGCCCTCAGGTTCACCGAGCAGTACTTC
CDR3aa: CAISESKALRFTEQYF
d_gene: .
v_gene: TRBV10-3
abundance: many
j_gene: TRBJ2-7

CDR3nt: TGCGCCAGCAGCGCCCGGGACAGCAACGATAACTATGGCTACACCTTC
CDR3aa: CASSARDSNDNYGYTF
d_gene: TRBD1
v_gene: TRBV5-1
abundance: many
j_gene: TRBJ1-2

CDR3nt: TGTGCCAGCAGTTTGGCCCGTCGCAGGGAGGGGGCCATTCAGTACTTC
CDR3aa: CASSLARRREGAIQYF
d_gene: .
v_gene: TRBV12-3/TRBV12-4
abundance: .
j_gene: TRBJ2-4

CDR3nt: TGCGCCAGCAGCTTTCGTCCGGGGGGCGATGGCTACACCTTC
CDR3aa: CASSFRPGGDGYTF
d_gene: .
v_gene: TRBV5-1
abundance: many
j_gene: TRBJ1-2

CDR3nt: TGTGCCAGCAGTTTAGTCTTTCGCGAATACGAGCAGTACTTC
CDR3aa: CASSLVFREYEQYF
d_gene: .
v_gene: TRBV27
abundance: many
j_gene: TRBJ2-7

CDR3nt: TGCGCCAGCAGCTTGGGAAATCAGGGGGGAATGGAAATGCAGTTCTTC
CDR3aa: CASSLGNQGGMEMQFF
d_gene: .
v_gene: TRBV5-1
abundance: .
j_gene: TRBJ2-1

CDR3nt: TGTGCCAGCAGCTTAAGACTAGCGGGGATAGATACGCAGTATTTT
CDR3aa: CASSLRLAGIDTQYF
d_gene: TRBD2
v_gene: TRBV11-2
abundance: many
j_gene: TRBJ2-3

CDR3nt: TGTGCCACCAGCAGAGATCTCGAGGGCGAGACCCAGTACTTC
CDR3aa: CATSRDLEGETQYF
d_gene: .
v_gene: TRBV15
abundance: .
j_gene: TRBJ2-5

CDR3nt: TGTGCCATCCCGACCGAACCATCCCGGGACAGGGGAGTACAAGAGACCCAGTACTTC
CDR3aa: CAIPTEPSRDRGVQETQYF
d_gene: TRBD1
v_gene: TRBV28
abundance: many
j_gene: TRBJ2-5

CDR3nt: TGCAGTGCTAGAGTTGAGACTTTCAACATTCAGTACTTC
CDR3aa: CSARVETFNIQYF
d_gene: .
v_gene: TRBV20-1
abundance: many
j_gene: TRBJ2-4

CDR3nt: TGTGCCAGCAGCCAGATGACTAGCGGTGGTACGCAGTATTTT
CDR3aa: CASSQMTSGGTQYF
d_gene: TRBD2
v_gene: TRBV3-1
abundance: many
j_gene: TRBJ2-3

CDR3nt: TGTGCCAGCAGCCCGGGACATATGAACACTGAAGCTTTCTTT
CDR3aa: CASSPGHMNTEAFF
d_gene: .
v_gene: TRBV3-1
abundance: many
j_gene: TRBJ1-1

CDR3nt: TGTGCCAGCTCACCGTATCCCGGGGAGGGACCTTACGAGCAGTACTTC
CDR3aa: CASSPYPGEGPYEQYF
d_gene: TRBD2
v_gene: TRBV18
abundance: many
j_gene: TRBJ2-7

CDR3nt: TGTGCCAGCAGCTTAGTGGCGGCCCCCTACGAGCAGTACTTC
CDR3aa: CASSLVAAPYEQYF
d_gene: .
v_gene: TRBV7-2
abundance: many
j_gene: TRBJ2-7

CDR3nt: TGTGCCAGCAGCTTGGCAGGGTCACCACCCCTCCACTTT
CDR3aa: CASSLAGSPPLHF
d_gene: .
v_gene: TRBV7-2
abundance: .
j_gene: TRBJ1-6